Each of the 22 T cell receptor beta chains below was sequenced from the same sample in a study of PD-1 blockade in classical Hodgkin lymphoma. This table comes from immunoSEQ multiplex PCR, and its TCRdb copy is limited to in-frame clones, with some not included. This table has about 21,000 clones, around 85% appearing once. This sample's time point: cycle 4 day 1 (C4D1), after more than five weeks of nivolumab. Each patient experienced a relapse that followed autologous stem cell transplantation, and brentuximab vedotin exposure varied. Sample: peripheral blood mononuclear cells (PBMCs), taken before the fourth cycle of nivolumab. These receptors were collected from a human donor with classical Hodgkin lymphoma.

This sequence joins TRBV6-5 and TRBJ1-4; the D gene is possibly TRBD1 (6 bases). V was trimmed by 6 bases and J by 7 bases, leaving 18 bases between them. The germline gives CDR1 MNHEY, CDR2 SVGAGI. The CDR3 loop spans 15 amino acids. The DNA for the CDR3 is TGTGCCAGCAGCCGCGGCGTACAGGGATTTGAAAAACTGTTTTTT. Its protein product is CASSRGVQGFEKLFF.

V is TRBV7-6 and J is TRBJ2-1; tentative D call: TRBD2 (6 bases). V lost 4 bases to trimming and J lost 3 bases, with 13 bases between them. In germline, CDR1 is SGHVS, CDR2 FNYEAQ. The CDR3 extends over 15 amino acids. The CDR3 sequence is CASSSGGTGYNEQFF. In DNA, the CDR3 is TGTGCCAGCAGCTCCGGTGGGACTGGCTACAATGAGCAGTTCTTC.

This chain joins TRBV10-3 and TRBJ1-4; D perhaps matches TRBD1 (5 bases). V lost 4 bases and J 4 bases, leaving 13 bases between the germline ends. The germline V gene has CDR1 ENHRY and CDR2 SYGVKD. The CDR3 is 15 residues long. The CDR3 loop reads CAISARTGDNEKLFF. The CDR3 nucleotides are TGTGCCATCAGTGCCAGGACGGGGGATAATGAAAAACTGTTTTTT.

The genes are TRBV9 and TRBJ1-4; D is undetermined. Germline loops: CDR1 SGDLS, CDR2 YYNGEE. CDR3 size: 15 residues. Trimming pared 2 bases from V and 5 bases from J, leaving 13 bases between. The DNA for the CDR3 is TGTGCCAGCAGCGTGGGCCTCCTCGGGAATGAAAAACTGTTTTTT. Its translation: CASSVGLLGNEKLFF.

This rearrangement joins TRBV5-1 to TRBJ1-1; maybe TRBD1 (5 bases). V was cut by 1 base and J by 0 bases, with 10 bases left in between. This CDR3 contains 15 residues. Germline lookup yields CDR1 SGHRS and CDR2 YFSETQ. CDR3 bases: TGCGCCAGCAGCTTGTTTGCGGACATGAACACTGAAGCTTTCTTT. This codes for CASSLFADMNTEAFF.

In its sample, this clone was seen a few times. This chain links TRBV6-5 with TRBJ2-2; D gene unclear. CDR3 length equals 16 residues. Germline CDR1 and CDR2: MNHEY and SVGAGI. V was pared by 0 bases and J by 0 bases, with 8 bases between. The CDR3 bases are TGTGCCAGCAGTTACTCTCCAGGAGCGAACACCGGGGAGCTGTTTTTT. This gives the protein CASSYSPGANTGELFF.

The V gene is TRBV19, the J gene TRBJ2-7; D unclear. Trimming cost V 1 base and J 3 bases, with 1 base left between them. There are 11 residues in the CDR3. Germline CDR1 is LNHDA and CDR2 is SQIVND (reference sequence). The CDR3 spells CASSIGYEQYF. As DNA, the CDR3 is TGTGCCAGTAGTATAGGCTACGAGCAGTACTTC.

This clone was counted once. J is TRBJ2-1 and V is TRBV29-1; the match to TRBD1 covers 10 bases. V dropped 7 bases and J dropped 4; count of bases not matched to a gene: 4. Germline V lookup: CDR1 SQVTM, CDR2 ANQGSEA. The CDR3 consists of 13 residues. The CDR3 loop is CSARTGGYNEQFF. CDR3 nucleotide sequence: TGCAGCGCCAGGACAGGGGGTTACAATGAGCAGTTCTTC.

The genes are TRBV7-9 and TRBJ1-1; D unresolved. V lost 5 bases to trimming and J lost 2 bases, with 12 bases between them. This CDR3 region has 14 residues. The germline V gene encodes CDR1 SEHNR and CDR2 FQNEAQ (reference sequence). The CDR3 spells CASSETGGNTEAFF. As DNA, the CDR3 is TGTGCCAGCAGCGAAACGGGTGGAAACACTGAAGCTTTCTTT.

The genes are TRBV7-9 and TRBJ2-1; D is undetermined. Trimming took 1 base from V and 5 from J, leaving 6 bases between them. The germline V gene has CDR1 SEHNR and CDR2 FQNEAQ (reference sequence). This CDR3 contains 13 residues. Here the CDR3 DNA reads TGTGCCAGCAGCTTAGGGGCGGACAATGAGCAGTTCTTC. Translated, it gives CASSLGADNEQFF.

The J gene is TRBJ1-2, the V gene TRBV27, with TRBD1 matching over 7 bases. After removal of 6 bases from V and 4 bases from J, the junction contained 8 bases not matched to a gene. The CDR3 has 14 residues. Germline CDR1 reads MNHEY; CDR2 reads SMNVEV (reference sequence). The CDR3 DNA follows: TGTGCCAGCAGACCAGGACAGGTGGCCTATGGCTACACCTTC. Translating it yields CASRPGQVAYGYTF.

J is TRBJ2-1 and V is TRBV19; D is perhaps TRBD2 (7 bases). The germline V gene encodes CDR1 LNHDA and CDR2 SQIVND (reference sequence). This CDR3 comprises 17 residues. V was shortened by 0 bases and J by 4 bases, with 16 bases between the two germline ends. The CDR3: CASSIDVGGLGYNEQFF. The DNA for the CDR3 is TGTGCCAGTAGTATAGATGTCGGGGGGCTCGGTTACAATGAGCAGTTCTTC.

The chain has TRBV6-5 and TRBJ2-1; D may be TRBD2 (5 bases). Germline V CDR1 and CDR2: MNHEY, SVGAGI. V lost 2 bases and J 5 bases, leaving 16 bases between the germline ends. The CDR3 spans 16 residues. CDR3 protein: CASSYVSSPANNEQFF. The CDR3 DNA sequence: TGTGCCAGCAGTTACGTCTCTAGCCCGGCTAACAATGAGCAGTTCTTC.

Here the CDR3 DNA reads TGTGCCAGCAGTTTTATCCTTTTCGGGGGGACCGGGGAGCTGTTTTTT. Protein: CASSFILFGGTGELFF. The genes are TRBV27 and TRBJ2-2, with TRBD2 matching 7 bases. Trimming took 3 bases from V and 5 from J; bases not matched to a gene: 9. The CDR3 contains 16 residues. Per the germline V gene, CDR1 is MNHEY and CDR2 is SMNVEV (reference sequence).

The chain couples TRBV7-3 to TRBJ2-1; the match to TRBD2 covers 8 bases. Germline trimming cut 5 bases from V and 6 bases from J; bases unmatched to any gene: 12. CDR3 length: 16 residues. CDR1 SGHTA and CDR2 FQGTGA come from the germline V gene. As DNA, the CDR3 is TGTGCCAGCAGCGCCTCGGGACTAGTCATGGGCAATGAGCAGTTCTTC. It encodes CASSASGLVMGNEQFF.

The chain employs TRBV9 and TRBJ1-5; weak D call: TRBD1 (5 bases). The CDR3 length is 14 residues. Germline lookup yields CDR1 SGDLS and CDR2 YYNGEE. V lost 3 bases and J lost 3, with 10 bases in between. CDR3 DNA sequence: TGTGCCAGCAGCGCCTCGGGACTCAATCAGCCCCAGCATTTT. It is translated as CASSASGLNQPQHF.

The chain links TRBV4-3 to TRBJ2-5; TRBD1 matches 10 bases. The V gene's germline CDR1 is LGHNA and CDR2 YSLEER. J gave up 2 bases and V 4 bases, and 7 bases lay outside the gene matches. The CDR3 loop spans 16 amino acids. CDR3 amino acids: CASSPWTGGIQETQYF. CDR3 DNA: TGCGCCAGCAGCCCCTGGACAGGGGGAATTCAAGAGACCCAGTACTTC.

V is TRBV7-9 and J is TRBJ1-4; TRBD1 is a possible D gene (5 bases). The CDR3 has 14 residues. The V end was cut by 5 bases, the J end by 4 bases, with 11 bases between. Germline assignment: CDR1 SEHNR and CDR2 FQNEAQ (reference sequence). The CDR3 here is CASSPDTDNEKLFF. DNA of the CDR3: TGTGCCAGCAGCCCGGACACCGATAATGAAAAACTGTTTTTT.

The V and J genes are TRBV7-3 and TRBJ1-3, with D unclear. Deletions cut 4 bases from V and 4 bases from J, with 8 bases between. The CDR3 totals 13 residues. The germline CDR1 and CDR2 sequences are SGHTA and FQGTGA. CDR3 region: CASSYGLGNTIYF. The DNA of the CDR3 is TGTGCCAGCAGCTACGGATTAGGAAACACCATATATTTT.

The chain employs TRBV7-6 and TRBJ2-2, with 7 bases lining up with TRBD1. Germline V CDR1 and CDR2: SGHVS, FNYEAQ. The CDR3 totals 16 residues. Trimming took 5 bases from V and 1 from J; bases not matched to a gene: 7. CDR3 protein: CASSPRQGRNTGELFF. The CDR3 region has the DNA TGTGCCAGCAGCCCCCGACAGGGAAGGAACACCGGGGAGCTGTTTTTT.

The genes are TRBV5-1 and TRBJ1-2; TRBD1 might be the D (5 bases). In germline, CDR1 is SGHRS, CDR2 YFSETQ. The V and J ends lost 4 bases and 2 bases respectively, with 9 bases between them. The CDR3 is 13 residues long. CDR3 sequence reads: CASSPQENYGYTF. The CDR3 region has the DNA TGCGCCAGCAGCCCACAGGAGAACTATGGCTACACCTTC.

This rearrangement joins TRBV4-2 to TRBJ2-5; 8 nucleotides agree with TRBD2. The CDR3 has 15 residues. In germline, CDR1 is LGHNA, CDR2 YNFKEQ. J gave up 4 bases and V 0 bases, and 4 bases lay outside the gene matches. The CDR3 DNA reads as TGTGCCAGCAGCCAAGATCCGGGGGGGCCAGAGACCCAGTACTTC. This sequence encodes CASSQDPGGPETQYF.